Reported below is one T cell receptor (beta chain). A quantity of roughly 0.5 to 1 ug RNA underwent reverse transcription using random hexamers. Amplification of the TCR beta CDR3 was carried out by immunoSEQ multiplex PCR, which spanned a total of 54 Vbeta and 13 Jbeta segments. TCRdb reprocessed the immunoSEQ multiplex PCR reads via MiXCR and lists one record per CDR3 protein. The sample shows 200,000 or so distinct CDR3 sequences, roughly 96% of them seen only once. Germline CDR1 and CDR2: KGHDR and SFDVKD. The ends were cut back, 0 bases at V and 4 bases at J, with 6 bases in the middle. This CDR3 is built from 14 residues. The authors sequenced TCR beta from blood CD8+ and CD4+ T cells. The entry originates in a study of CD8 T cells in Susac syndrome.

The TCR originated in a human donor with multiple sclerosis. This chain joins TRBV24-1 and TRBJ2-1; unclear D gene. Sequenced input: CD4+ T cells from PBMCs. The CDR3 protein is CATSDLRRYNEQFF. The CDR3 DNA follows: TGTGCCACCAGTGATTTGCGACGGTACAATGAGCAGTTCTTC.